This T cell receptor beta chain came from a study of monozygotic twins with cystic fibrosis. Study in general: Libraries were built from three micrograms of fragmented DNA using 15 PCR cycles. Study-level results: Unrelated CF individuals shared fewer identical clonotypes than monozygotic CF twins. In 13 of 16 pairs, V gene usage was closest to the co-twin's. The repertoire was suggested to be naive-dominated, clonality median roughly 0.0093.

This clone was picked up a small number of times. The antigen is unknown. Data came from immunoSEQ multiplex PCR; TCRdb stores just in-frame clones and leaves some out. This table has 30,000 to 40,000 clones, over 60% appearing once. Germline V gene sequence: CDR1 SGHAT, CDR2 FQDESV (reference sequence). Trimming left V 6 bases short and J 1 base short, with 13 bases between. The CDR3 contains 15 residues. Sequencing was performed on blood. The chain employs TRBV11-1 and TRBJ2-4; possible D gene TRBD2, 5 bases. The receptor comes from a girl aged 10 to 17 with cystic fibrosis. CDR3 sequence: CASRKHPGAKNIQYF. The CDR3 coding sequence is TGTGCCAGCAGAAAACATCCGGGGGCCAAAAACATTCAGTACTTC.